This T cell receptor (beta chain) was profiled in a study of beta chain features in type 1 diabetes. This clone was seen a handful of times. The sequenced template was cDNA made from the entire isolated RNA. Assay used: immunoSEQ multiplex PCR; TCRdb lists only in-frame clones, some missing. The table lists under 450,000 clones, 11% to 15% of them singletons. The sequenced sample consisted of naive CD4+ T cells from blood. This clonotype was obtained from a man aged 25-45 years in good health.

The CDR3 coding sequence is TGTGCCAGTAATAAAGCGGGAGTGGGCACAGATACGCAGTATTTT. Its translation is CASNKAGVGTDTQYF. V is TRBV19 and J is TRBJ2-3; 8 bases match TRBD2. Looked up from germline, CDR1 is LNHDA and CDR2 is SQIVND (reference sequence). The ends lost 7 bases at V and 1 base at J; junction bases unmatched: 7. The length of the CDR3 is 15 residues.